Presented here are 2 T cell receptor beta chains from one specimen sequenced in a study of blood T cells in healthy people across ages. Primers used in a second PCR of roughly 6 to 11 cycles were a sample-barcoded 5' primer and a J-beta primer mix. TCRdb redid the calling of the 5' RACE reads with MiXCR, one entry per CDR3 protein. Among about 800,000 distinct CDR3 sequences, just under 25% were seen once, and the ten largest hold 3% to 4%. These data also formed part of another study, on T cells of mothers and their children.

Sequences were obtained from blood. The source of these receptors is a boy between 5 and 17 years old in good health.

The CDR3, as DNA: TGTGCCAGCAGCTTGAAGGCCCTCGGGCGGCCCTCCTCCTACAATGAGCAGTTCTTC. This codes for CASSLKALGRPSSYNEQFF. V gene TRBV7-2 combines with J gene TRBJ2-1; D gene ambiguous. Per germline, CDR1 SGHTA and CDR2 FQGNSA. The CDR3 loop spans 19 amino acids. V gave up 3 bases and J gave up 0 bases, with 21 bases separating them.

This sequence joins TRBV12-3 or TRBV12-4 and TRBJ1-1; no reliable D call. The CDR3 has 13 amino acids. The V and J ends lost 1 base and 5 bases respectively, with 8 bases between them. CDR3 nucleotides: TGTGCCAGCAGTTTAGTGACGGTTACTGAAGCTTTCTTT. Its translation is CASSLVTVTEAFF.